This is a list of T cell receptor beta chains from one sample in a study of T cells in localized non-small cell lung cancer. Some clones are missing from TCRdb's copy, which holds only in-frame ones; the method was immunoSEQ multiplex PCR. Among fewer than 45,000 clones, about nine tenths were seen once, and the ten largest hold less than 3.5%. The sequencing used peripheral blood, collected before any cancer treatment. The receptor source for this set is a female donor at least 60 years old with stage I squamous cell lung carcinoma. CDR3s leave out the opening cysteine and the closing phenylalanine or tryptophan. Fields, in order: J gene, V gene, CDR3 protein.

TRBJ1-1	TRBV19	ASTPGGRGGNTEAF
TRBJ1-6	TRBV7-2	ASSLGPQSSPLH
TRBJ2-7	TRBV4-1	ASSQTSGAYEQY
TRBJ2-2	TRBV18	ASSLDSRGTGELF
TRBJ1-5	TRBV7-2	ASSLIRKETQPQH
TRBJ1-2	TRBV6-1	ASSSRTGVNYGYT
TRBJ2-1	TRBV7-3	ASSSLAGVNEQF
TRBJ2-1	TRBV7-2	ASSLLGAGLAGAQF
TRBJ2-1	TRBV9	ASSPRRGDGTEQF
TRBJ1-5	TRBV13	ASSLGTGRNQPQH
TRBJ2-1	TRBV5-1	ASSLDAGGDEQF
TRBJ2-7	TRBV30	AWSRGLDYEQY
TRBJ1-5	TRBV15	ATSKDRGNQPQH
TRBJ1-5	TRBV19	ASSIGQGGNQPQH
TRBJ1-1	TRBV29-1	SVVGPGQANTEAF
TRBJ1-5	TRBV30	AWSWAGGSNQPQH
TRBJ1-1	TRBV7-9	ASRSGGGNTEAF
TRBJ1-3	TRBV4-3	ASSLSILGNTIY
TRBJ2-1	TRBV2	ASRVAGSLNEQF
TRBJ2-7	TRBV7-6	ASSLVGRAVDEQY
TRBJ1-1	TRBV30	AVWRNTEAF
TRBJ2-1	TRBV19	ASSIWGTTASGEQF
TRBJ2-6	TRBV6-7	ASSRRQGSNVLT
TRBJ2-7	TRBV7-2	ASSLVTIEQY
TRBJ2-2	TRBV19	ASSMREWAGELF
TRBJ1-3	TRBV5-6	ASSFDRTPGNTIY